A selection of T cell receptor beta chains follows, all from one sample in a study of T-cell memory formation after mild COVID-19. MiXCR was run by TCRdb on the 5' RACE reads, yielding one entry per CDR3 protein. The data hold about 340,000 distinct CDR3 sequences, with roughly 19% observed a single time. Material for sequencing was PBMCs or a T cell subset sorted from them (not recorded which). These receptors were obtained from a young man who had mild COVID-19 (a few samples of this study predate the infection). Cell type and time point are not known. Each CDR3 is given with its conserved first and last residue. The order of the fields is clone size, V gene, J gene, D gene, CDR3 DNA, CDR3 protein. A D gene is named only where the DNA matches it firmly. Clone sizes are given selectively: once, few, many, or a class where the clone is expanded.

few	TRBV6-5	TRBJ1-3	-	TGTGCCAGCAGCCCGGGCTTCTCTGGAAACACCATATATTTT	CASSPGFSGNTIYF
-	TRBV9	TRBJ2-3	TRBD2	TGTGCCAGCAGCTCGGGACTAGTGATGTTGGATACGCAGTATTTT	CASSSGLVMLDTQYF
few	TRBV28	TRBJ2-3	-	TGTGCCAGCAGGTCACAGACAGATACGCAGTATTTT	CASRSQTDTQYF
-	TRBV20-1	TRBJ2-1	TRBD2	TGCAGTGCCCCCGCGGGCGGGGGATTATACAATGAGCAGTTCTTC	CSAPAGGGLYNEQFF
few	TRBV10-3	TRBJ2-2	TRBD2	TGTGCCATCACCGCGACTAGCGGGGGGGACCTGTCTACCGGGGAGCTGTTTTTT	CAITATSGGDLSTGELFF
-	TRBV11-2	TRBJ2-7	TRBD1	TGTGCCAGCAGCCCACTCCCGGGACAGGGGAACTACGAGCAGTACTTC	CASSPLPGQGNYEQYF
-	TRBV20-1	TRBJ1-5	TRBD1	TGCAGTGCTAGGGGCTCCGGGACAGGGGGCGATCAGCCCCAGCATTTT	CSARGSGTGGDQPQHF
once	TRBV20-1	TRBJ1-2	-	TGCAGTGCTACTAGGGTTGGGTATGGCTACACCTTC	CSATRVGYGYTF
-	TRBV7-9	TRBJ1-1	TRBD1	TGTGCCAGCAGCCCTCTTCGACAGGGGGTGAACACTGAAGCTTTCTTT	CASSPLRQGVNTEAFF
few	TRBV21-1	TRBJ1-2	-	TGTGCCAGCAGCAAACAGGGAGCTAACTATGGCTACACCTTC	CASSKQGANYGYTF
-	TRBV29-1	TRBJ1-1	TRBD1	TGCAGCGGCGATCGACAGGGGGGCACTGAAGCTTTCTTT	CSGDRQGGTEAFF
few	TRBV14	TRBJ1-1	TRBD1	TGTGCCAGCGGCCTACAGGGGTGGACTGAAGCTTTCTTT	CASGLQGWTEAFF
many	TRBV12-3/TRBV12-4	TRBJ1-1	-	TGTGCCACCCAAACAGGAATTGAAGCTTTCTTT	CATQTGIEAFF
few	TRBV6-5	TRBJ1-1	TRBD1	TGTGCCAGCAAAATGACAGGGAAGGGCACTGAAGCTTTCTTT	CASKMTGKGTEAFF
few	TRBV4-1	TRBJ1-3	-	TGCGCCAGCAGGTTTCGCCCGGACGACTCTGGAAACACCATATATTTT	CASRFRPDDSGNTIYF
-	TRBV4-3	TRBJ2-3	-	TGCGCCAGCAGCCAAGAGTGGAAAGGGGGAATGGATACGCAGTATTTT	CASSQEWKGGMDTQYF
many	TRBV20-1	TRBJ2-2	-	TGCAGTGCTAGGATGTTAGGGCAGCCCAACACCGGGGAGCTGTTTTTT	CSARMLGQPNTGELFF
-	TRBV29-1	TRBJ1-2	TRBD1	TGCAGCGTTGAACCGACAGGGAAAGATGGCTACACCTTC	CSVEPTGKDGYTF
few	TRBV5-4	TRBJ1-2	-	TGTGCCAGCAGCTTGGAGGGGGATAACTATGGCTACACCTTC	CASSLEGDNYGYTF
-	TRBV12-3/TRBV12-4	TRBJ1-1	-	TGTGCCAGCAGTGCCGGGTACCGAGCTTTCTTT	CASSAGYRAFF
-	TRBV11-2	TRBJ2-2	-	TGTGCCAGCAGCTTGGGACAAATGAACACCGGGGAGCTGTTTTTT	CASSLGQMNTGELFF
few	TRBV7-2	TRBJ1-2	-	TGTGCCAGCAGCTTCGGAACAGGGCCAGTCTATGGCTACACCTTC	CASSFGTGPVYGYTF
-	TRBV5-1	TRBJ2-1	-	TGCGCCAGCAGCTTGGAGGGACACCCAGGCCATGAGCAGTTCTTC	CASSLEGHPGHEQFF
-	TRBV29-1	TRBJ1-5	TRBD1	TGCAGCGTCGGACAGGGGAACAATCAGCCCCAGCATTTT	CSVGQGNNQPQHF
few	TRBV10-3	TRBJ1-1	TRBD1	TGTGCCATCAGTGACCCCGGGACAGGGGGCGAGACTGAAGCTTTCTTT	CAISDPGTGGETEAFF
few	TRBV3-1	TRBJ2-3	TRBD2	TGTGCCAGCACCCACGGGGTCCGAGGAGCGGGGCCCCACGTGCCAGATACGCAGTATTTT	CASTHGVRGAGPHVPDTQYF
few	TRBV12-3/TRBV12-4	TRBJ1-1	-	TGTGCCAGCAGTTTAGTGCTGGGGGATGGGGTGAACACTGAAGCTTTCTTT	CASSLVLGDGVNTEAFF